The entry that follows covers one T cell receptor beta chain sequence. The data belong to a study of blood T cell repertoires in COVID-19. Study details: Acute and convalescent COVID-19 specimens originated in the United States, Italy and Spain.

Those enrolled in Seattle joined during active infection and were followed longitudinally afterward. Original data processing: Scientists estimated how many nucleated cells there were by amplifying reference gene primers. Sequencing was performed with immunoSEQ multiplex PCR; in TCRdb, only in-frame clones are kept and a portion is missing. V and J calls and clone size come straight from that table; D and trimming were deduced from the DNA. The sample has more than 300,000 clones, almost 90% seen once. This CDR3 is 11 amino acids long. Trimming removed 2 bases at V and 7 bases at J, with 8 bases between. The germline V gene has CDR1 DFQATT and CDR2 SNEGSKA (reference sequence).

The TCR sequence derives from a woman between 65 and 79 years old with COVID-19, enrolled during active disease. The rearrangement uses TRBV20-1 and TRBJ1-1; no definite D call. Sequenced input: peripheral blood. The CDR3 DNA reads as TGCAGTGCTAGATTCTTTTTTGAAGCTTTCTTT. Translating gives CSARFFFEAFF.